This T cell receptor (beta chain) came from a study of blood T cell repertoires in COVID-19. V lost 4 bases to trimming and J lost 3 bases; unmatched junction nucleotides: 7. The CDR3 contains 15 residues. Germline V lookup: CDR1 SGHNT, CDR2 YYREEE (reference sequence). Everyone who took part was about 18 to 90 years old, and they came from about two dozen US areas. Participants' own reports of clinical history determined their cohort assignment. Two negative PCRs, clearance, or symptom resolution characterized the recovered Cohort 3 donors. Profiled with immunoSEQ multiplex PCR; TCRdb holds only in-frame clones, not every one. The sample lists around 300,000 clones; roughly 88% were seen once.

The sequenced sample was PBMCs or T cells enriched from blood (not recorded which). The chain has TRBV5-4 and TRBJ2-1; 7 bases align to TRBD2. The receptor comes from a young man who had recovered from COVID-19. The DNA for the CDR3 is TGTGCCAGCAGCCTTAGCGGGTTATTCTACAATGAGCAGTTCTTC. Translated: CASSLSGLFYNEQFF. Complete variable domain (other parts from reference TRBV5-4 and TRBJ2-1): ETGVTQSPTHLIKTRGQQVTLRCSSQSGHNTVSWYQQALGQGPQFIFQYYREEENGRGNFPPRFSGLQFPNYSSELNVNALELDDSALYLCASSLSGLFYNEQFFGPGTRLTVL.